This TCR beta chain was identified in a study of T cell responses to AZD1222 COVID-19 vaccine. Study results and limitations: The peak T cell response came first, and repertoires were sampled only after it. Donors were chiefly white British, with a greater number of females, and clonal diversity was perhaps underestimated. The study found vaccine-associated CD4 TCRs spanning spike, dominant at 160-218 and 743-854. Among spike-specific TCRs, nearly half reportedly target unmutated variant regions.

Points on this clone: Its antigen is undetermined.

The V end was cut by 5 bases, the J end by 6 bases, with 5 bases between. Germline values: CDR1 KGHSH, CDR2 LQKENI. CDR3 length: 11 residues. Data came from immunoSEQ multiplex PCR; TCRdb stores just in-frame clones and leaves some out. The sample lists roughly 100,000 clones, about nine tenths occurring once. The starting material was peripheral blood, obtained on day 0 of AZD1222 vaccination. The receptor was isolated from an adult in good health. The rearrangement links TRBV18 to TRBJ2-1; D not resolved. The CDR3 is CASSGSNEQFF. The CDR3 DNA is TGTGCCAGCTCAGGGTCCAATGAGCAGTTCTTC. The full variable domain, rest sourced from reference TRBV18 and TRBJ2-1, is NAGVMQNPRHLVRRRGQEARLRCSPMKGHSHVYWYRQLPEEGLKFMVYLQKENIIDESGMPKERFSAEFPKEGPSILRIQQVVRGDSAAYFCASSGSNEQFFGPGTRLTVL.